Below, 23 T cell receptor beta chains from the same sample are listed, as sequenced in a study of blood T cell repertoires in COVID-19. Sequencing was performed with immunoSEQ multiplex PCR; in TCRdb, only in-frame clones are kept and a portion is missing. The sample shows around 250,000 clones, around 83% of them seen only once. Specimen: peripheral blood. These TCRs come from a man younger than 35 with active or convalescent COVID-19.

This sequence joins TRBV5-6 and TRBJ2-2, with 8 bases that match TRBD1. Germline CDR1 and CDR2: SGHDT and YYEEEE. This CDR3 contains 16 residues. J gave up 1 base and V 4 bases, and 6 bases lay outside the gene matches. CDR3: CASSPQGALNTGELFF. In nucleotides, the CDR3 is TGTGCCAGCAGCCCTCAGGGGGCCCTGAACACCGGGGAGCTGTTTTTT.

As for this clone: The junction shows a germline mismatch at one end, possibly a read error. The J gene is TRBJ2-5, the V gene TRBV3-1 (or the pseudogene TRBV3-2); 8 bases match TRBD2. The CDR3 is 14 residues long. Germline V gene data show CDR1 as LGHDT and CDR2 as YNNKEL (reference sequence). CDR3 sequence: CATSHAGGGGTQYF. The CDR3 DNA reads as TGTGCCACCAGCCACGCCGGGGGGGGAGGGACCCAGTACTTC.

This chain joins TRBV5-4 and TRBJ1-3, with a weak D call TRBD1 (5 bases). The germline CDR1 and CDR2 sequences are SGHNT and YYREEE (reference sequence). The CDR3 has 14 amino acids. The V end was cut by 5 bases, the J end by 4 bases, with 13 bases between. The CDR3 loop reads CASRTSGGGNTIYF. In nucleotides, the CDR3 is TGTGCCAGCAGGACCTCCGGGGGAGGAAACACCATATATTTT. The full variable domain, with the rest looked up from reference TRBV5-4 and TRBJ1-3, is ETGVTQSPTHLIKTRGQQVTLRCSSQSGHNTVSWYQQALGQGPQFIFQYYREEENGRGNFPPRFSGLQFPNYSSELNVNALELDDSALYLCASRTSGGGNTIYFGEGSWLTVV.

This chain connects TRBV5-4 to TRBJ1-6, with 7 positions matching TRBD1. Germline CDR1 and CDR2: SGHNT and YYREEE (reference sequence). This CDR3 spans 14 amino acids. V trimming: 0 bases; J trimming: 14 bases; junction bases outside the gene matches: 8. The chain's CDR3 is CASSLGQGDPALHF. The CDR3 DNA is TGTGCCAGCAGCTTGGGACAGGGTGATCCGGCCCTCCACTTT.

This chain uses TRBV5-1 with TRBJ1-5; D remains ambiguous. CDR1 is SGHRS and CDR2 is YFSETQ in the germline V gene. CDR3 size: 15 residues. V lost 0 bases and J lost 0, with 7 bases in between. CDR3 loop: CASSLDGYSNQPQHF. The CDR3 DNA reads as TGCGCCAGCAGCTTGGACGGTTATAGCAATCAGCCCCAGCATTTT.

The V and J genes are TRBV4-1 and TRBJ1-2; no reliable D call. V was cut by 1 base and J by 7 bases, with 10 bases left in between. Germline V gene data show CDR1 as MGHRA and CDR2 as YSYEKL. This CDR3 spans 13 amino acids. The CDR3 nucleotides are TGCGCCAGCAGCCAAGCTCTGACGGGTGGCTACACCTTC. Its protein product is CASSQALTGGYTF.

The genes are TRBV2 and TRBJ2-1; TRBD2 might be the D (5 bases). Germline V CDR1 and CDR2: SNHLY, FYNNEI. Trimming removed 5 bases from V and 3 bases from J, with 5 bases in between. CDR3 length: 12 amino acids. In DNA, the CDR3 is TGTGCCAGCAGTCGGGGCTACAATGAGCAGTTCTTC. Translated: CASSRGYNEQFF.

CDR3 in DNA: TGTGCCACCAGTCCCGGGACAGGGACCCATGAGCAGTTCTTC. Protein product: CATSPGTGTHEQFF. J is TRBJ2-1 and V is TRBV24-1; TRBD1 matches 9 bases. The length of the CDR3 is 14 residues. Germline loops: CDR1 KGHDR, CDR2 SFDVKD. V dropped 6 bases and J dropped 8; count of bases not matched to a gene: 7.

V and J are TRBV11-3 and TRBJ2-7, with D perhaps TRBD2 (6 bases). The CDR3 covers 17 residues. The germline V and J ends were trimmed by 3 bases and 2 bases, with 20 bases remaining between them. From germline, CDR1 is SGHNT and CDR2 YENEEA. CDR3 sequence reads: CASSFKTTGTAAYEQYF. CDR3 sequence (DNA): TGTGCCAGCAGCTTTAAAACGACGGGGACTGCCGCCTACGAGCAGTACTTC.

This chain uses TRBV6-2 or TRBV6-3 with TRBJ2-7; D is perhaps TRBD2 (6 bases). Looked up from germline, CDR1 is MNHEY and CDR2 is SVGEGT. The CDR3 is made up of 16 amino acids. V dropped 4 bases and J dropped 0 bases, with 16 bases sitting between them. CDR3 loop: CASSFVSGDFSYEQYF. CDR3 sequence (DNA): TGTGCCAGCAGTTTCGTTTCCGGGGACTTCTCCTACGAGCAGTACTTC.

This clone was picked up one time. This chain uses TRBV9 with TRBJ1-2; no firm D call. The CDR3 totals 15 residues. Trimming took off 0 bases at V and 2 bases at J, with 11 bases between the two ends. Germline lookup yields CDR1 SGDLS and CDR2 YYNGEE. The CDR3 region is CASSVGSGGNYGYTF. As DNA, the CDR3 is TGTGCCAGCAGCGTAGGTTCAGGAGGGAACTATGGCTACACCTTC.

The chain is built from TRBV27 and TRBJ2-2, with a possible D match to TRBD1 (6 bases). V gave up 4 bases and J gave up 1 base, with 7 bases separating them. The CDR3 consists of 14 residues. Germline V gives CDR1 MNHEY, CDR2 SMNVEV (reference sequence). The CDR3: CASSYRENTGELFF. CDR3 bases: TGTGCCAGCAGTTACAGGGAGAACACCGGGGAGCTGTTTTTT.

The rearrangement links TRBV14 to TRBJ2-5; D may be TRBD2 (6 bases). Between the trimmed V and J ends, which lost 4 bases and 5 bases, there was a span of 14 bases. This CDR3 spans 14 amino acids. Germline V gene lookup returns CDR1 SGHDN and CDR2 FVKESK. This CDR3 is CASSPYLRGETQYF. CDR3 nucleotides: TGTGCCAGCAGCCCGTATCTCCGGGGGGAGACCCAGTACTTC.

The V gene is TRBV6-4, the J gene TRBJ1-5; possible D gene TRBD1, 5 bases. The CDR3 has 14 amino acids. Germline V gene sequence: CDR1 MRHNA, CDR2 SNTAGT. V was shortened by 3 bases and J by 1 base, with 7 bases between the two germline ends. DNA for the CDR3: TGTGCCAGCAGTGAGGGGGGGAGCAATCAGCCCCAGCATTTT. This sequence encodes CASSEGGSNQPQHF.

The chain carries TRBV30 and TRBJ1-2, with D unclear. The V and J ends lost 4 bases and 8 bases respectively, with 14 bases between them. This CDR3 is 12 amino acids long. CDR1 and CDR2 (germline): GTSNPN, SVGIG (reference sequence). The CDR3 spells CAWMAAPIGYTF. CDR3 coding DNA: TGTGCCTGGATGGCGGCCCCAATAGGCTACACCTTC.

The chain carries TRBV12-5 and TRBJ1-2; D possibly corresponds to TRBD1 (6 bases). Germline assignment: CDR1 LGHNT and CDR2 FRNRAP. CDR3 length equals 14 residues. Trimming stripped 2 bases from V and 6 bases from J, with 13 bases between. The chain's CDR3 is CASGLSGTFHGYTF. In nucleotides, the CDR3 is TGTGCTAGTGGTTTGTCCGGGACATTTCATGGCTACACCTTC. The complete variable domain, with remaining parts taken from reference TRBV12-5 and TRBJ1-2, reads DARVTQTPRHKVTEMGQEVTMRCQPILGHNTVFWYRQTMMQGLELLAYFRNRAPLDDSGMPKDRFSAEMPDATLATLKIQPSEPRDSAVYFCASGLSGTFHGYTFGSGTRLTVV.

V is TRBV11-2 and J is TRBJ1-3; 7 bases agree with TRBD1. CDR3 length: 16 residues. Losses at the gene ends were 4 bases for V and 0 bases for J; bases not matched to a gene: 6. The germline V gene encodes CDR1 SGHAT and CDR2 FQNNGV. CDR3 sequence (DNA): TGTGCCAGCAGCTCGGGACAGTTCGACTCTGGAAACACCATATATTTT. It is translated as CASSSGQFDSGNTIYF.

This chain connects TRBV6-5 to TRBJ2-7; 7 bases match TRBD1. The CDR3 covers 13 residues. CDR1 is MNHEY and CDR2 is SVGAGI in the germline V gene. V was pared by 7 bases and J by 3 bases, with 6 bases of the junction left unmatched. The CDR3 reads CASNRDRDYEQYF. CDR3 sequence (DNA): TGTGCCAGCAATAGGGACAGAGACTACGAGCAGTACTTC.

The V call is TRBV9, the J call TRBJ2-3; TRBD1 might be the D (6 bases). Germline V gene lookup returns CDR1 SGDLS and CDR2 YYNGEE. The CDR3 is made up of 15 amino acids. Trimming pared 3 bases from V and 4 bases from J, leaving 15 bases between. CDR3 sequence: CASSASGDKADTQYF. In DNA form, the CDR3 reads TGTGCCAGCAGCGCATCAGGGGATAAGGCAGATACGCAGTATTTT.

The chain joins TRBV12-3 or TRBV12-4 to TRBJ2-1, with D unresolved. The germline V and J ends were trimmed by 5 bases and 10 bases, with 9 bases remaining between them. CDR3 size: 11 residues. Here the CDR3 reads CASSPRQEQFF. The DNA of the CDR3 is TGTGCCAGCAGTCCACGACAAGAGCAGTTCTTC.

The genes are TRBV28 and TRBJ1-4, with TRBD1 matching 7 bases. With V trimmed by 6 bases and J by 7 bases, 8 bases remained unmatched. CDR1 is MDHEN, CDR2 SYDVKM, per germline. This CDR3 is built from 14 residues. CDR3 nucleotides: TGTGCCAGCAGGGAGACAGGGAGAGCTGAAAAACTGTTTTTT. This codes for CASRETGRAEKLFF.

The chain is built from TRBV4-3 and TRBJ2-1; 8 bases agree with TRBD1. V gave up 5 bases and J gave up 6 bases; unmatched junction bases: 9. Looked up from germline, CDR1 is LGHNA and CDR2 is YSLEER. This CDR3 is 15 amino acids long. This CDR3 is CASSFSGTGFNEQFF. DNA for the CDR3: TGCGCCAGCAGCTTCTCCGGGACAGGTTTCAATGAGCAGTTCTTC.

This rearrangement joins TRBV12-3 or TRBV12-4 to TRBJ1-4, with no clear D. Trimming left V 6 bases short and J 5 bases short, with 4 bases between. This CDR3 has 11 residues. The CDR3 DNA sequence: TGTGCCAGCAGGGAGAATGAAAAACTGTTTTTT. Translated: CASRENEKLFF.